A selection of T cell receptor beta chains follows, all from one sample in a study of blood T cell repertoires in COVID-19. The protocol was immunoSEQ multiplex PCR, while the TCRdb copy is restricted to in-frame clones and leaves out a portion. The data hold approximately 83,000 clones, with 88% observed a single time. Sequenced: peripheral blood. These receptors all stem from a man in his 70s with acute or convalescent COVID-19. Each CDR3 is given without its conserved first and last residue. Each record gives: J gene, V gene, clone size, CDR3 protein. Where a row states a size, it is once, few, many or the class of an expanded clone; other rows omit it.

TRBJ2-3,TRBV6-2/TRBV6-3,-,ASSYSPAGDTDTQY
TRBJ1-2,TRBV12-5,-,ASGLGTGSNYGYT
TRBJ1-1,TRBV19,-,ASTQPGANTEAF
TRBJ2-7,TRBV19,-,ASSIDSTYEQY
TRBJ2-2,TRBV5-4,-,ASSKSGRAGELF
TRBJ1-2,TRBV12-3/TRBV12-4,-,ASNVGGLNGYT
TRBJ1-5,TRBV6-1,-,ASSEDRGQPQH
TRBJ2-3,TRBV14,-,ASRATRLTDTQY
TRBJ2-7,TRBV28,-,ASSTRTGGSYEQY
TRBJ2-3,TRBV5-8,-,ASSRTSGRALGTDTQY
TRBJ2-7,TRBV20-1,few,SASLAGGLYEQY
TRBJ1-1,TRBV19,-,ASSIGVTGNTEAF
TRBJ1-1,TRBV12-5,-,ASGLYEGSAMNTEAF
TRBJ2-6,TRBV5-1,-,ASSWSPGAGANVLT
TRBJ2-1,TRBV5-1,-,ASSLVVAGGGEQF
TRBJ1-2,TRBV6-5,once,ASSSHRDTDYT